This passage covers 2 T cell receptor beta chains from one sample sequenced in a study of shared clonotypes between healthy human individuals. Repertoires were generated with immunoSEQ multiplex PCR, while TCRdb's copy carries only in-frame clones and drops some. The table includes 550,000 to 600,000 clones, just over 75% detected once. Sequenced sample: PBMCs. The origin of the receptors is a middle-aged woman in good health. Some clones in this sample may be carry-over from other donors' samples.

As regards this clone: This could be a read error, since a much larger clone is one nucleotide away. The sample carries other DNA sequences with the same CDR3. The chain joins TRBV30 to TRBJ2-1, with 10 bases matching TRBD2. The CDR3 loop spans 13 amino acids. Per germline, CDR1 GTSNPN and CDR2 SVGIG (reference sequence). V shed 7 bases and J 10 bases; nucleotides not matched to a gene: 10. CDR3 amino acids: CASGTSGTGEQFF. The CDR3 bases are TGTGCCTCCGGAACTAGCGGGACGGGGGAGCAGTTCTTC.

This chain uses TRBV7-3 with TRBJ2-1; tentatively, D is TRBD2 (6 bases). V lost 1 base and J 5 bases, leaving 12 bases between the germline ends. CDR1 is SGHTA, CDR2 FQGTGA, per germline. CDR3 size: 15 residues. The CDR3 DNA follows: TGTGCCAGCAGCTTAAGTCCTAGCGCCGACAATGAGCAGTTCTTC. This encodes CASSLSPSADNEQFF.